This TCR beta chain was identified during a study of spatial heterogeneity in lung cancer. Study as a whole: The average appearance count of each unique TCR and UMI combination in raw reads was more than 9.5.

TCRdb itself ran the 5' RACE reads through MiXCR, one entry per CDR3 protein. The sample includes about 27,000 distinct CDR3 sequences, 7.1% of them seen just once. This clonotype was detected a few times. Its specificity is not known. Overall study results and limits: Expanded intratumoral alpha and beta TCR counts tracked tumor mutation counts. When ubiquitous and regional expanded TCRs were counted, their numbers tracked ubiquitous and regional nonsynonymous mutations, respectively.

Germline values: CDR1 DFQATT, CDR2 SNEGSKA (reference sequence). Trimming at V came to 5 bases and at J to 9 bases, leaving 6 bases not matched to a gene. The CDR3 has 14 residues. Sample time point: sample taken at primary tumor resection. Sequenced here: lung tumor tissue, sampled at surgery. The sequence was obtained from a male donor with early-stage non-small cell lung cancer. This chain links TRBV20-1 with TRBJ2-1, with 14 bases fitting TRBD2. The CDR3 DNA reads as TGCAGTGCTGAGGGACTAGCGGGAGCAAGTGAGCAGTTCTTC. As protein: CSAEGLAGASEQFF.